This T cell receptor beta chain was recorded in a study of T cell repertoires in cytomegalovirus infection (dated by TCRdb to between 2018 and 2021). Broadly, across the study: The HLA type of each donor mattered for the analysis, because public TCR beta signatures pointed to carriage of CMV infection along with the matching HLA type.

What the authors observed across the whole study: In both this cohort and an independent cohort of 350 to 400 donors, the cumulative frequency of public TCR beta family members distinguished carriers of CMV infection plus the relevant HLA type. The ex vivo response was dominated by HLA-C-restricted CMV-specific TCR beta clonotypes, which also provided the single most frequent clonotype in two of eight donors.

Instrument on record: Illumina HiSeq 1500. The public sequencing data were trimmed at Q25 with fastp and processed into clonotypes with MiXCR by TCRdb, which kept only in-frame beta chains. Rows are unified per CDR3 protein, each entry keeping the most common DNA and genes. This sample comprises roughly 500,000 distinct CDR3 sequences, approximately 16% of them detected only once. The top ten hold 20% to 30% of the sample. This clonotype was seen ten or more times. What antigen it recognizes has not been identified. There are no base qualities to consult, and no much larger clone falls within one base. From its cysteine to its phenylalanine, the CDR3 spans 11 amino acids. Just the 33-base CDR3 DNA is kept, in frame starting at base 1. CDR1 is given as SEHNR and CDR2 as FQNEAQ, both from the germline V gene (reference sequence). V is reduced by 5 bases and J by 2 bases, leaving a spacing of 1 base between them.

Sequencing was performed on CD8+ T cells from PBMCs. The chain links TRBV7-9 with TRBJ2-1; the D gene is unclear. The receptor was derived from a human donor in good health (CMV status not recorded). Some clones in this sample may be carry-over from other donors' samples. The base sequence is TGTGCCAGCAGCCCCTACAATGAGCAGTTCTTC. This encodes CASSPYNEQFF. Where the CDR3 stops, the reference TRBV7-9 and TRBJ2-1 genes take over; the full variable domain is DTGVSQNPRHKITKRGQNVTFRCDPISEHNRLYWYRQTLGQGPEFLTYFQNEAQLEKSRLLSDRFSAERPKGSFSTLEIQRTEQGDSAMYLCASSPYNEQFFGPGTRLTVL.